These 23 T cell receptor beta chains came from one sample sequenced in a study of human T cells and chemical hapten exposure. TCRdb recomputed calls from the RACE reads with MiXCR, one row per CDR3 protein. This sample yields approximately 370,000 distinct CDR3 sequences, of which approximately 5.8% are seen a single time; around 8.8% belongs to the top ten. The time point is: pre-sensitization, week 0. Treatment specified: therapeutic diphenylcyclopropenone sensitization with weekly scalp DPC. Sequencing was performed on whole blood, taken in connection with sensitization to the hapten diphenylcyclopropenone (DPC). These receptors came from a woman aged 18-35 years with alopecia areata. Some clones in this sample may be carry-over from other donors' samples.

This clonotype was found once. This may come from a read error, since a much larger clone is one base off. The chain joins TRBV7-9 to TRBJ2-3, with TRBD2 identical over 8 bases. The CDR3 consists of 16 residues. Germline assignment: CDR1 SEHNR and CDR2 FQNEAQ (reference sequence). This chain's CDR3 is CGSSPRGGGTTDTQYF. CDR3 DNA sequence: TGTGGCAGCAGCCCCCGGGGGGGCGGGACCACAGATACGCAGTATTTT.

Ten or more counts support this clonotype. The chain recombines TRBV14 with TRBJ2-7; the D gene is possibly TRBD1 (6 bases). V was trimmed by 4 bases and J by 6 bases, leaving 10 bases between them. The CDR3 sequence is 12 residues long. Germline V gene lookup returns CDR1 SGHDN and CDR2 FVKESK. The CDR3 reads CASSPNRVEQYF. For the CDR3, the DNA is TGTGCCAGCAGCCCCAACAGGGTCGAGCAGTACTTC.

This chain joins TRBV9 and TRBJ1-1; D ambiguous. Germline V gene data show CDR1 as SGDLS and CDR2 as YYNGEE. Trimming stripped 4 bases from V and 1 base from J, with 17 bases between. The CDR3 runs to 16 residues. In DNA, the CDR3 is TGTGCCAGCAGCCCTCAAGTGGGAAACGAGAACACTGAAGCTTTCTTT. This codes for CASSPQVGNENTEAFF.

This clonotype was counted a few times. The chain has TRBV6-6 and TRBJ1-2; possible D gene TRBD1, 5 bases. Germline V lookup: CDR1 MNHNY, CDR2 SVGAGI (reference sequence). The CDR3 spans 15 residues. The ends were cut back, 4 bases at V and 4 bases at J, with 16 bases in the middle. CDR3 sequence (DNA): TGTGCCAGCAGTTCTCGGATCAGGGAGCCCTATGGCTACACCTTC. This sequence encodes CASSSRIREPYGYTF.

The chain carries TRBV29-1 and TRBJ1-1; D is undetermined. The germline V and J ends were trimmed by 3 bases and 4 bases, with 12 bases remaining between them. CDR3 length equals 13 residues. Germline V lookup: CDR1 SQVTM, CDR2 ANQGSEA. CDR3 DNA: TGCAGCGTTGAGAGGGCGGAGTCCACTGAAGCTTTCTTT. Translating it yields CSVERAESTEAFF. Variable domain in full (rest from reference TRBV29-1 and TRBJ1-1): SAVISQKPSRDICQRGTSLTIQCQVDSQVTMMFWYRQQPGQSLTLIATANQGSEATYESGFVIDKFPISRPNLTFSTLTVSNMSPEDSSIYLCSVERAESTEAFFGQGTRLTVV.

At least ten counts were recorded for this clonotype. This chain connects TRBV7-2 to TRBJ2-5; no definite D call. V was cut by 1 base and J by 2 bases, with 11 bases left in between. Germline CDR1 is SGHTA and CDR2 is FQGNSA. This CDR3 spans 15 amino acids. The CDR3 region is CASSLVAISQETQYF. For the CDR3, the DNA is TGTGCCAGCAGCTTAGTTGCTATCTCTCAAGAGACCCAGTACTTC.

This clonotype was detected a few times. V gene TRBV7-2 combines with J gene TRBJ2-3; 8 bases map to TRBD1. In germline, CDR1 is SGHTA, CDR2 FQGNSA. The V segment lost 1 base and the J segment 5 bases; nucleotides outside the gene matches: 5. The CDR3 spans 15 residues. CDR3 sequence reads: CASSLVEGTGDTQYF. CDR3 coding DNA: TGTGCCAGCAGCTTAGTCGAGGGGACAGGAGATACGCAGTATTTT.

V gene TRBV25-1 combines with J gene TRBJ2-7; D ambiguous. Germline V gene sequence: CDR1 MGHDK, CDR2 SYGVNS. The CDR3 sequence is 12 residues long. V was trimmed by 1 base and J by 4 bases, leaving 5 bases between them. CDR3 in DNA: TGTGCCAGCAGTGAATCCGCTTACGAGCAGTACTTC. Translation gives CASSESAYEQYF.

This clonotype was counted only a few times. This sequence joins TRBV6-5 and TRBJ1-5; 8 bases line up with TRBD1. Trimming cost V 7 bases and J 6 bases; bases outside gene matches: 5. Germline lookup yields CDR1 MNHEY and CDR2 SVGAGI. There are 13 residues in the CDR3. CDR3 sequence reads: CASTRTGSQPQHF. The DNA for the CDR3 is TGTGCCAGCACCCGGACAGGGTCTCAGCCCCAGCATTTT.

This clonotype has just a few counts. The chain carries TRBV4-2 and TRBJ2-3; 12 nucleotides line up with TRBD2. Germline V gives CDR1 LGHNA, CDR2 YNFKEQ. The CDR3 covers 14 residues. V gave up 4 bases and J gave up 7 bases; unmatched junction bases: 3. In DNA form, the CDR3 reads TGTGCCAGCAGCCCTAGCGGGGGGGCTCATACGCAGTATTTT. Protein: CASSPSGGAHTQYF.

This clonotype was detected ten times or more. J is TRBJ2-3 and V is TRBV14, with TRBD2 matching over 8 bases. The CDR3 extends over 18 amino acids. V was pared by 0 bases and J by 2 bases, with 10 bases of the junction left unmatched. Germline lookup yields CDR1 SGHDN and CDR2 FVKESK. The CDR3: CASSQDFGLAGLTDTQYF. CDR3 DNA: TGTGCCAGCAGCCAAGATTTCGGGCTAGCGGGCCTCACAGATACGCAGTATTTT.

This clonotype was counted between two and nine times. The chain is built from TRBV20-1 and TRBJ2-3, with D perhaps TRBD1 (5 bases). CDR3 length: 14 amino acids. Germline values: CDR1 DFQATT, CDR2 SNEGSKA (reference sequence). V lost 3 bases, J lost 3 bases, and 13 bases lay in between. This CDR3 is CSASTQGRTDTQYF. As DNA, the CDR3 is TGCAGTGCTAGTACCCAGGGAAGGACAGATACGCAGTATTTT.

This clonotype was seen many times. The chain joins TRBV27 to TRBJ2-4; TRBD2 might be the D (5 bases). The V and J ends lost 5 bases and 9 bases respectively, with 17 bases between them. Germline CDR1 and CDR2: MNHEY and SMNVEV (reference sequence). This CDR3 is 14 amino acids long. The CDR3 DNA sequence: TGTGCCAGCAGTCCAGAGCCTGGAGGAGTCATTCAGTACTTC. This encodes CASSPEPGGVIQYF.

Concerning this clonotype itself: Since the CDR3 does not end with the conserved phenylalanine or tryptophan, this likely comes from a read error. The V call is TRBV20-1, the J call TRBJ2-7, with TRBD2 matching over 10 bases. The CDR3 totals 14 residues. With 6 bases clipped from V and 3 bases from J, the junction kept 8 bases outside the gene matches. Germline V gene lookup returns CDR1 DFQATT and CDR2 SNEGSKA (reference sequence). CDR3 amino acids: CSAPIAGGDYEQYY. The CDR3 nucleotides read TGCAGTGCCCCAATAGCGGGGGGCGACTACGAGCAGTACTAC.

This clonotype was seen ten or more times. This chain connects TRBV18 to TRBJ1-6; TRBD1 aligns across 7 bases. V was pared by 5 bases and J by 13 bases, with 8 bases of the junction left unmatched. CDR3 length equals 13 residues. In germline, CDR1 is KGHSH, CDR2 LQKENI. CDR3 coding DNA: TGTGCCAGCTCAAGGGGGCCGGAGGGGCCCCTCCACTTT. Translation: CASSRGPEGPLHF.

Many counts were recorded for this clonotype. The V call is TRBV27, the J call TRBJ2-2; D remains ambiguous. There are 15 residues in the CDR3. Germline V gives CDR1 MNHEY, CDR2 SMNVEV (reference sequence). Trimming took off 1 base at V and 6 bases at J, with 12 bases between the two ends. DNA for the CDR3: TGTGCCAGCAGTTTATTGACTCCCTGGGCCGGGGAGCTGTTTTTT. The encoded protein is CASSLLTPWAGELFF.

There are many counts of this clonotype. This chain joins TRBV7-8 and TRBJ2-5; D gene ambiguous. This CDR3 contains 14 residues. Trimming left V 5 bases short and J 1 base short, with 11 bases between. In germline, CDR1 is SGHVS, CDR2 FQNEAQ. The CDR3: CASSEHLGQETQYF. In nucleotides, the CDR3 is TGTGCCAGCAGCGAACACCTGGGCCAAGAGACCCAGTACTTC.

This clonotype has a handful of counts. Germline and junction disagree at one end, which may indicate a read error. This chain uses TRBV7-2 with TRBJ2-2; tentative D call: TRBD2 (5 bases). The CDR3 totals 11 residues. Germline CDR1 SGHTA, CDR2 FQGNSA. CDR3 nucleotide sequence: TGTGCCAGCAGCATAGCGTGGGGGCTGTTTTTT. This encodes CASSIAWGLFF. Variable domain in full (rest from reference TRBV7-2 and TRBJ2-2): GAGVSQSPSNKVTEKGKDVELRCDPISGHTALYWYRQSLGQGLEFLIYFQGNSAPDKSGLPSDRFSAERTGGSVSTLTIQRTQQEDSAVYLCASSIAWGLFFGEGSRLTVL.

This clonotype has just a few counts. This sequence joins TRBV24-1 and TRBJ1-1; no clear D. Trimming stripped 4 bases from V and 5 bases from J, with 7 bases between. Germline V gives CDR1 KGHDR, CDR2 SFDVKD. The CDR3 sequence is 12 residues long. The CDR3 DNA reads TGTGCCACCAGTGACTCCGGGACTGAAGCTTTCTTT. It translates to CATSDSGTEAFF.

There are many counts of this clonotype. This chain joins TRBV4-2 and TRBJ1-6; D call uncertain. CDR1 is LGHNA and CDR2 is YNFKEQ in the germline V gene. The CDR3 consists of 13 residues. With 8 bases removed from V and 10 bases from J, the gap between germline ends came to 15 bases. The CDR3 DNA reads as TGTGCCAGCCGCTCAGAGTGGGGATCACCCCTCCACTTT. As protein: CASRSEWGSPLHF.

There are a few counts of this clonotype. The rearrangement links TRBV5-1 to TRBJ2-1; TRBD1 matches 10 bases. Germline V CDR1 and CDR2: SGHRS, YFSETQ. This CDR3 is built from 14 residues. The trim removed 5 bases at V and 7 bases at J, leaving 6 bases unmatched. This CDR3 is CASSQDRGSNEQFF. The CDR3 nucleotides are TGCGCCAGCAGTCAGGACAGGGGGTCTAATGAGCAGTTCTTC.

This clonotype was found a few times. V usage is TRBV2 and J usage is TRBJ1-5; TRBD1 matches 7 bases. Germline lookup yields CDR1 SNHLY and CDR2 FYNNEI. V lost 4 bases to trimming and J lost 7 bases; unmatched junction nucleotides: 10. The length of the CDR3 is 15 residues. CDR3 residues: CASSAGTGDPQPQHF. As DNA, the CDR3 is TGTGCCAGCAGTGCCGGCACAGGGGACCCCCAGCCCCAGCATTTT.

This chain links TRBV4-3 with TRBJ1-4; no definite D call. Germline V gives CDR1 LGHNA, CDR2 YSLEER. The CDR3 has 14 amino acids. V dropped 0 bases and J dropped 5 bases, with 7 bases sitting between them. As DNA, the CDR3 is TGCGCCAGCAGCCAAGAAGGAGGGAATGAAAAACTGTTTTTT. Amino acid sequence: CASSQEGGNEKLFF.